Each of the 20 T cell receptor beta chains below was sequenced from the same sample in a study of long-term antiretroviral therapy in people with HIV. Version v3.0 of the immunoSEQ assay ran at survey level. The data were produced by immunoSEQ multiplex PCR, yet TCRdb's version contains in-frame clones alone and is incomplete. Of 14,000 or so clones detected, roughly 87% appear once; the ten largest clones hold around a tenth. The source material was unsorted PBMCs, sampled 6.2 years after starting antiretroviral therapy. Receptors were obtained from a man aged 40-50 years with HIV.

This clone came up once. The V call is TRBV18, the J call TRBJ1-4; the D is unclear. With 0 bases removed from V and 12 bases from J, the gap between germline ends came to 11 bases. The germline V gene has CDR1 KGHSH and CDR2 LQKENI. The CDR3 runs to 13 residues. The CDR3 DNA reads TGTGCCAGCTCACCACCTCTTGCAGAGGAACTGTTTTTT. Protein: CASSPPLAEELFF.

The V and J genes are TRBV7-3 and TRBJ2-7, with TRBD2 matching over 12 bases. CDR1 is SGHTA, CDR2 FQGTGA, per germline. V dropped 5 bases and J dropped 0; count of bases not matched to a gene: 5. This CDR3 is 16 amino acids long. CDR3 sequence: CASSDGLAGNSYEQYF. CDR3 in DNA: TGTGCCAGCAGCGACGGACTAGCGGGAAACTCCTACGAGCAGTACTTC. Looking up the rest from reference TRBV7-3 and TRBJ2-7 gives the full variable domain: GAGVSQTPSNKVTEKGKYVELRCDPISGHTALYWYRQSLGQGPEFLIYFQGTGAADDSGLPNDRFFAVRPEGSVSTLKIQRTERGDSAVYLCASSDGLAGNSYEQYFGPGTRLTVT.

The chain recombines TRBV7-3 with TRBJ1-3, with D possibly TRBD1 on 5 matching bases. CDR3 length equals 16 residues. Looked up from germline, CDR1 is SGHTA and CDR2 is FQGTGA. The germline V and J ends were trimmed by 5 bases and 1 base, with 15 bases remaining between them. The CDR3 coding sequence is TGTGCCAGCAGCCCGTTCGGGGGGATTTCTGGAAACACCATATATTTT. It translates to CASSPFGGISGNTIYF.

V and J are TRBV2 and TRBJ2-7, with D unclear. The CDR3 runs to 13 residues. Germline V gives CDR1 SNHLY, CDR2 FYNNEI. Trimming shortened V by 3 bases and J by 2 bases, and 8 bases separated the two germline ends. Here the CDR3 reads CASSEWRTYEQYF. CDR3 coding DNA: TGTGCCAGCAGTGAGTGGCGGACCTACGAGCAGTACTTC.

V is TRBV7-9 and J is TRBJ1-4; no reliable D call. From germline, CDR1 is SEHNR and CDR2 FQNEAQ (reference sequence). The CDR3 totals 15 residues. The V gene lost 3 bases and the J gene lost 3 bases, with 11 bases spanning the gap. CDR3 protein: CASSFSRHANEKLFF. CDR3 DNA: TGTGCCAGCAGCTTTTCGCGACACGCTAATGAAAAACTGTTTTTT.

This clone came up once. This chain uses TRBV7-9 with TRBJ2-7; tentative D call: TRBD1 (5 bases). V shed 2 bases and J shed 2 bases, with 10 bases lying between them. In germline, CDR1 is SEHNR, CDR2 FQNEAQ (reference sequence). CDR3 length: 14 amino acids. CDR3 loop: CASSLLGPPYEQYF. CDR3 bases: TGTGCCAGCAGCTTATTGGGGCCCCCCTACGAGCAGTACTTC.

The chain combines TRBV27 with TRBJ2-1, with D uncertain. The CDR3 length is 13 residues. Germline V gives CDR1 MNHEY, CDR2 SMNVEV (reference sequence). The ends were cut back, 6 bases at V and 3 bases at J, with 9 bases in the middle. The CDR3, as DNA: TGTGCCAGCAGATCCATCCTCTACAATGAGCAGTTCTTC. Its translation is CASRSILYNEQFF.

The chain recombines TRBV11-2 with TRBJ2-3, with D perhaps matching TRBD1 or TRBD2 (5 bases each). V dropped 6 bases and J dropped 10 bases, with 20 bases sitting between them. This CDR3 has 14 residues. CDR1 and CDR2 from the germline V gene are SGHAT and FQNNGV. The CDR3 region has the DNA TGTGCCAGCAGAGGACCGGGACCCCACGGGTCGCAGTATTTT. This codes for CASRGPGPHGSQYF.

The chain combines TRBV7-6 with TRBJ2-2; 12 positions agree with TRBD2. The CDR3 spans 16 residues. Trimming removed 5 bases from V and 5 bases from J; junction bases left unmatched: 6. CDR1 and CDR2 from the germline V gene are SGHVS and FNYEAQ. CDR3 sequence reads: CASSPTSGSGTGELFF. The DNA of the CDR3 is TGTGCCAGCAGCCCGACTAGCGGGAGTGGAACCGGGGAGCTGTTTTTT.

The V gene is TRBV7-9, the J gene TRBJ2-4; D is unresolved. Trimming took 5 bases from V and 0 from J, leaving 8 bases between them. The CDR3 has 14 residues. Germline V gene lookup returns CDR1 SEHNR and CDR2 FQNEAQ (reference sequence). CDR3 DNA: TGTGCCAGCAGCCCCATTTTAGCCAAAAACATTCAGTACTTC. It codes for CASSPILAKNIQYF.

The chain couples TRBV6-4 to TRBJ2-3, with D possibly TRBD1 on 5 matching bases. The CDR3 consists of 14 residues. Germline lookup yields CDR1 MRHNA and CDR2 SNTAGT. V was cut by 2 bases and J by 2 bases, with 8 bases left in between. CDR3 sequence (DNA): TGTGCCAGCAGTGACGGACAAAACACAGATACGCAGTATTTT. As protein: CASSDGQNTDTQYF.

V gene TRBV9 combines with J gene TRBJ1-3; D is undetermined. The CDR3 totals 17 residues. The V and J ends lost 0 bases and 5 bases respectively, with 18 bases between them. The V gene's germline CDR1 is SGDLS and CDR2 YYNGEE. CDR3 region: CASSVELIWDHRNTIYF. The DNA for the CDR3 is TGTGCCAGCAGCGTAGAACTGATTTGGGATCACCGAAACACCATATATTTT.

The DNA of the CDR3 is TGTGCCTCCTCGAGTGGCGGAGGGCCGTACGAGCAGTACTTC. Encoded protein: CASSSGGGPYEQYF. This chain uses TRBV30 with TRBJ2-7, with a tentative D call TRBD2 (6 bases). There are 14 residues in the CDR3. Germline loops: CDR1 GTSNPN, CDR2 SVGIG (reference sequence). Trimming left V 7 bases short and J 4 bases short, with 20 bases between.

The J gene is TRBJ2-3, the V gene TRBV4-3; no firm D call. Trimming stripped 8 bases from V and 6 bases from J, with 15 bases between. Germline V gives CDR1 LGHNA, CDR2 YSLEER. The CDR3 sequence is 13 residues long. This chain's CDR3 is CASSATGPDTQYF. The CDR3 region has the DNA TGCGCCAGCTCGGCAACTGGCCCCGATACGCAGTATTTT.

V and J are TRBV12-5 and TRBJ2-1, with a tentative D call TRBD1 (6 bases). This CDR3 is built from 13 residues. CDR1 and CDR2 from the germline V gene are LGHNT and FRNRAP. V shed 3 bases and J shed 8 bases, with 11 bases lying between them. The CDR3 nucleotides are TGTGCTAGTGGTTTCAGGGGCCACGATGAGCAGTTCTTC. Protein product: CASGFRGHDEQFF.

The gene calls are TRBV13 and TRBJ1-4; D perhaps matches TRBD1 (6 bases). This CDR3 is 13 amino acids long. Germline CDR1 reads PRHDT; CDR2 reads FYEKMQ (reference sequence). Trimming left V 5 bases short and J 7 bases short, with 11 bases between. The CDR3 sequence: CASSITGSEKLFF. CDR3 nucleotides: TGTGCCAGCAGCATAACAGGGAGTGAAAAACTGTTTTTT.

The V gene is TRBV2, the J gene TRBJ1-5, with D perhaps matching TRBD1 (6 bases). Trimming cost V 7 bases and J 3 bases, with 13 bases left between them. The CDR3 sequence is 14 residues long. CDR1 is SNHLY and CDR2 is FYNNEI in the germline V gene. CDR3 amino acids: CASTKTGLNQPQHF. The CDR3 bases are TGTGCCAGCACTAAGACAGGACTCAATCAGCCCCAGCATTTT.

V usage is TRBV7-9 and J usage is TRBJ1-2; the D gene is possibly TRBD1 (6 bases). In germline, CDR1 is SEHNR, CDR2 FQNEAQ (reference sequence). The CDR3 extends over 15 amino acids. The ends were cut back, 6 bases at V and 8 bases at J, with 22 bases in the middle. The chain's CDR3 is CASRSSRGRAGGYTF. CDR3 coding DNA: TGTGCCAGCAGGTCCAGCAGGGGTCGAGCGGGCGGCTACACCTTC.

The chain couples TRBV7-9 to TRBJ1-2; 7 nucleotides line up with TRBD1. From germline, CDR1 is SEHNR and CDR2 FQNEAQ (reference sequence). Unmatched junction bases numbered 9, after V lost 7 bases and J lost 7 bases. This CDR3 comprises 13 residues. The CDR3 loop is CASTSATGSGYTF. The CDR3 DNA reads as TGTGCCAGCACCTCGGCGACAGGGAGTGGCTACACCTTC.

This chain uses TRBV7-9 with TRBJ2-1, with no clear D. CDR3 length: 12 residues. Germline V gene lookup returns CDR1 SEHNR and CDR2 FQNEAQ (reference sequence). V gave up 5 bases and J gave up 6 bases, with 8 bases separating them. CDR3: CASSPIINEQFF. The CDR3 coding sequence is TGTGCCAGCAGCCCGATCATCAATGAGCAGTTCTTC.